These 19 T cell receptor beta chains originate from one sample sequenced in a study of pediatric ulcerative colitis. The table came from immunoSEQ multiplex PCR; TCRdb's copy has only in-frame clones and leaves some out. The sample carries about 5,800 clones, roughly 90% recorded once. Sequencing used blood. Receptors originate from a girl aged 5 to 17 who was a control in a study of pediatric ulcerative colitis.

Only one count was recorded for this clone. This chain uses TRBV6-5 with TRBJ2-7; D perhaps matches TRBD2 (6 bases). The CDR3 extends over 15 amino acids. V was pared by 2 bases and J by 0 bases, with 11 bases between. The germline V gene encodes CDR1 MNHEY and CDR2 SVGAGI. For the CDR3, the DNA is TGTGCCAGCAGTTACGGGGCGGGGAGCTCCTACGAGCAGTACTTC. Its translation is CASSYGAGSSYEQYF.

V is TRBV28 and J is TRBJ2-1, with D perhaps TRBD1 (8 bases). Deletions cut 4 bases from V and 6 bases from J, with 16 bases between. The CDR3 spans 15 residues. The germline V gene encodes CDR1 MDHEN and CDR2 SYDVKM. The DNA of the CDR3 is TGTGCCAGCAGTTCCGGACAGGGAGGGCTCAATGAGCAGTTCTTC. This gives the protein CASSSGQGGLNEQFF.

V and J are TRBV2 and TRBJ2-3; TRBD2 agrees at 9 bases. CDR3 length equals 16 residues. The germline V gene encodes CDR1 SNHLY and CDR2 FYNNEI. After removal of 2 bases from V and 4 bases from J, the junction contained 7 bases not matched to a gene. The CDR3 sequence: CASSERLAGPADTQYF. The DNA for the CDR3 is TGTGCCAGCAGTGAAAGGCTAGCGGGGCCCGCAGATACGCAGTATTTT.

The V and J genes are TRBV28 and TRBJ2-7, with 14 bases fitting TRBD2. Looked up from germline, CDR1 is MDHEN and CDR2 is SYDVKM. J lost 8 bases, V lost 6 bases, and 12 bases had no gene match. This CDR3 has 16 amino acids. The CDR3 spells CASSALGLAGGRKQYF. The DNA of the CDR3 is TGTGCCAGCAGCGCCCTCGGACTAGCGGGAGGTAGAAAGCAGTACTTC.

This rearrangement joins TRBV10-1 to TRBJ2-6; TRBD1 aligns across 7 bases. The CDR3 runs to 17 residues. The trim removed 6 bases at V and 0 bases at J, leaving 8 bases unmatched. In germline, CDR1 is WNHNN, CDR2 SYGVQD (reference sequence). This CDR3 reads CASSITGADSGANVLTF. Here the CDR3 DNA reads TGCGCCAGCAGCATAACAGGGGCAGACTCTGGGGCCAACGTCCTGACTTTC.

The CDR3 loop reads CASSFQGPGANVLTF. CDR3 bases: TGTGCCAGCAGCTTTCAGGGTCCTGGGGCCAACGTCCTGACTTTC. The V gene is TRBV7-8, the J gene TRBJ2-6, with a possible D match to TRBD1 (5 bases). Germline V gene data show CDR1 as SGHVS and CDR2 as FQNEAQ. Trimming removed 3 bases from V and 2 bases from J, with 8 bases in between. The CDR3 length is 15 residues.

For the CDR3, the DNA is TGTGCCAGCAGTTCCGGGACAGGGGATAGCGAGCAGTACTTC. Translating gives CASSSGTGDSEQYF. The rearrangement uses TRBV27 and TRBJ2-7, with 10 bases matching TRBD1. This CDR3 spans 14 amino acids. Germline trimming cut 4 bases from V and 6 bases from J; bases unmatched to any gene: 6. CDR1 MNHEY and CDR2 SMNVEV come from the germline V gene (reference sequence).

The chain uses TRBV30 and TRBJ1-3; TRBD1 aligns across 8 bases. V lost 6 bases to trimming and J lost 0 bases; unmatched junction nucleotides: 13. The length of the CDR3 is 17 residues. Looked up from germline, CDR1 is GTSNPN and CDR2 is SVGIG (reference sequence). CDR3: CACAGTGTFFSGNTIYF. CDR3 coding DNA: TGTGCCTGCGCCGGGACAGGCACCTTCTTCTCTGGAAACACCATATATTTT.

The chain is built from TRBV20-1 and TRBJ2-7, with D possibly being TRBD2 (5 bases). With 3 bases removed from V and 6 bases from J, the gap between germline ends came to 6 bases. The germline gives CDR1 DFQATT, CDR2 SNEGSKA (reference sequence). The CDR3 consists of 10 residues. CDR3 bases: TGCAGTGCTAGCGAGGGCGAGCAGTACTTC. It yields the protein CSASEGEQYF.

The chain combines TRBV11-3 with TRBJ2-2, with 9 bases that match TRBD2. Trimming at V came to 2 bases and at J to 1 base, leaving 8 bases not matched to a gene. Germline CDR1 is SGHNT and CDR2 is YENEEA. This CDR3 is 18 amino acids long. CDR3: CASSLSLGSGGNTGELFF. The CDR3 DNA sequence: TGTGCCAGCAGCTTATCCTTGGGTAGCGGGGGGAACACCGGGGAGCTGTTTTTT.

The chain links TRBV18 to TRBJ2-7; TRBD2 matches at 14 bases. V was clipped by 3 bases and J by 1 base; unmatched bases: 5. Germline loops: CDR1 KGHSH, CDR2 LQKENI. This CDR3 has 17 residues. CDR3 DNA: TGTGCCAGCTCACCTCAAGGACTAGCGGGAGGATCCTACGAGCAGTACTTC. The encoded protein is CASSPQGLAGGSYEQYF.

V and J are TRBV9 and TRBJ2-5, with TRBD2 matching 7 bases. V dropped 0 bases and J dropped 5; count of bases not matched to a gene: 4. The CDR3 spans 14 residues. Germline values: CDR1 SGDLS, CDR2 YYNGEE. The CDR3 is CASSVGEGTETQYF. CDR3 DNA sequence: TGTGCCAGCAGCGTAGGGGAGGGAACGGAGACCCAGTACTTC.

CDR3 protein: CATSRLRSRLAGRADTQYF. CDR3 coding DNA: TGTGCCACCAGCAGACTACGATCGAGACTAGCGGGGAGAGCAGATACGCAGTATTTT. V usage is TRBV15 and J usage is TRBJ2-3; 11 nucleotides match TRBD2. The germline V gene has CDR1 LNHNV and CDR2 YYDKDF (reference sequence). The CDR3 sequence is 19 residues long. V shed 2 bases, J shed 4 bases, and the junction held 14 bases outside the gene matches.

V gene TRBV28 combines with J gene TRBJ2-4, with D possibly matching TRBD2 (6 bases). The CDR3 has 16 amino acids. The V end was cut by 8 bases, the J end by 0 bases, with 17 bases between. Germline assignment: CDR1 MDHEN and CDR2 SYDVKM. The CDR3, as DNA: TGTGCCAGCGGGACTCTTGACGGGGCAGCCAAAAACATTCAGTACTTC. It is translated as CASGTLDGAAKNIQYF.

V is TRBV9 and J is TRBJ2-1; 12 bases fit TRBD2. V trimming: 0 bases; J trimming: 4 bases; junction bases outside the gene matches: 2. Germline V gene data show CDR1 as SGDLS and CDR2 as YYNGEE. The CDR3 totals 16 residues. The CDR3 region is CASSVAGTSGYNEQFF. CDR3 nucleotide sequence: TGTGCCAGCAGCGTAGCAGGGACTAGCGGGTACAATGAGCAGTTCTTC.

In its sample, this clone was seen a few times. This chain connects TRBV15 to TRBJ1-5; D remains ambiguous. Trimming pared 0 bases from V and 1 base from J, leaving 7 bases between. From germline, CDR1 is LNHNV and CDR2 YYDKDF (reference sequence). The CDR3 consists of 15 residues. The CDR3 region has the DNA TGTGCCACCAGCAGAGATGGGGAAAGCAATCAGCCCCAGCATTTT. It is translated as CATSRDGESNQPQHF.

This sequence joins TRBV18 and TRBJ2-2, with TRBD1 as a possible D gene (5 bases). The CDR3 has 15 residues. Germline-derived CDR1 and CDR2 are KGHSH and LQKENI. The ends were cut back, 1 base at V and 1 base at J, with 7 bases in the middle. The CDR3 coding sequence is TGTGCCAGCTCACCACGGCAGGGGAACACCGGGGAGCTGTTTTTT. Translating gives CASSPRQGNTGELFF.

The chain uses TRBV7-2 and TRBJ1-3; D is ambiguous. The length of the CDR3 is 15 residues. V was cut by 5 bases and J by 0 bases, with 11 bases left in between. Germline CDR1 reads SGHTA; CDR2 reads FQGNSA. In DNA, the CDR3 is TGTGCCAGCAGCCTCCTAATGAGCTCTGGAAACACCATATATTTT. It codes for CASSLLMSSGNTIYF. The whole variable domain, remainder taken from reference TRBV7-2 and TRBJ1-3, is GAGVSQSPSNKVTEKGKDVELRCDPISGHTALYWYRQSLGQGLEFLIYFQGNSAPDKSGLPSDRFSAERTGGSVSTLTIQRTQQEDSAVYLCASSLLMSSGNTIYFGEGSWLTVV.

In this sample, this clone turned up once. The gene calls are TRBV19 and TRBJ2-1; TRBD2 aligns across 8 bases. The junction had 8 bases not matched to a gene; V was cut back by 8 bases and J by 5 bases. The CDR3 is 14 amino acids. The germline V gene has CDR1 LNHDA and CDR2 SQIVND (reference sequence). The CDR3 DNA is TGTGCCAGTCGGACTAGCAGCCAAAACAATGAGCAGTTCTTC. Encoded protein: CASRTSSQNNEQFF. Together with reference TRBV19 and TRBJ2-1, the CDR3 gives the full variable domain: DGGITQSPKYLFRKEGQNVTLSCEQNLNHDAMYWYRQDPGQGLRLIYYSQIVNDFQKGDIAEGYSVSREKKESFPLTVTSAQKNPTAFYLCASRTSSQNNEQFFGPGTRLTVL.